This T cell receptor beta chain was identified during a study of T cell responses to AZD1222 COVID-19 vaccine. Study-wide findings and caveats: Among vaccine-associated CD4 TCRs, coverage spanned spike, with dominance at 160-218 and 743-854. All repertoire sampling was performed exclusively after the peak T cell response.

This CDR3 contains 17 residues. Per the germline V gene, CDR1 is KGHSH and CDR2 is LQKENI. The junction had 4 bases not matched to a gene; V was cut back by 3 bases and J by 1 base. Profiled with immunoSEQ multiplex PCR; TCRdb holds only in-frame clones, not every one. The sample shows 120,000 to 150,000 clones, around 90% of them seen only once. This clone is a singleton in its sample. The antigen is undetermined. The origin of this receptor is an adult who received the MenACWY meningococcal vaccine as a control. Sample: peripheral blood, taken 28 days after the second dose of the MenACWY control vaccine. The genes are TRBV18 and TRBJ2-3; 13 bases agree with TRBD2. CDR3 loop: CASSPTGLAGGTDTQYF. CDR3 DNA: TGTGCCAGCTCACCGACCGGACTAGCGGGAGGCACAGATACGCAGTATTTT.